This entry features one T cell receptor (beta chain) sequence. The antigen is undetermined. The junction departs from germline at one end; a sequencing error may be responsible. This sample was included in a study of molecular identifiers for immune sequencing clone quantification. Study in general: Four of five splits of RNA from approximately 20,000 or 100,000 naive CD8 cells were sequenced in replicates.

Whole-study results and caveats: One cell's worth of spiked Jurkat TCR RNA was reportedly detectable among 970,000 or so naive cells. It was shown that clones above 20 RNA copies held over 97% of effector molecules, but under 1% in naive cells.

This CDR3 region has 15 residues. The germline V gene has CDR1 LGHNA and CDR2 YSLEER. A single record per CDR3 protein comes from TCRdb applying MiXCR to the PCR reads. The sample yields 85,000 to 130,000 distinct CDR3 sequences, around a third seen once. RNA fractions of 10%, 30% or 50% and roughly 19,000 to 1,000,000 sorted cells were the source of naive CD8 libraries. The sequenced sample consisted of naive CD8+ T cells from blood, with Jurkat cell RNA spiked in. Subset indicated: FACS-sorted CD8+CD4-CCR7+CD45RA+ naive T cells. The chain uses TRBV4-3 and TRBJ1-6; D may be TRBD1 (5 bases). This clonotype was obtained from a human donor in good health. Some libraries in this study had Jurkat cell RNA spiked in. The CDR3 nucleotides are TGCGCCTGCAGCCAAGATGAGGGGACGGATTCACCCCTCCACTTT. Protein product: CACSQDEGTDSPLHF.